The 19 T cell receptor beta chains in this list originate from one sample, sequenced in a study of T cell repertoires in cytomegalovirus infection. Their antigens are not known. MiXCR, applied by TCRdb to the reads, yields one record per CDR3 protein. The sample has 750,000 to 950,000 distinct CDR3 sequences, 25% to 30% seen once. The specimen was cultured CD8+ T cells from PBMCs, collected from culture after CMV antigen stimulation. The receptors originated from a human donor in good health (CMV status not recorded). Some clones in this sample may be carry-over from other donors' samples.

This chain connects TRBV27 to TRBJ2-3; perhaps TRBD2 as D (5 bases). The CDR3 length is 17 residues. Germline CDR1 reads MNHEY; CDR2 reads SMNVEV (reference sequence). V lost 0 bases, J lost 1 base, and 14 bases lay in between. CDR3 sequence (DNA): TGTGCCAGCAGTTTATCAGCCTTGGGGAGCGGCACAGATACGCAGTATTTT. It translates to CASSLSALGSGTDTQYF.

The chain employs TRBV7-6 and TRBJ2-5; D gene uncertain. Germline lookup yields CDR1 SGHVS and CDR2 FNYEAQ. The CDR3 is made up of 16 amino acids. Trimming stripped 4 bases from V and 0 bases from J, with 15 bases between. The CDR3, as DNA: TGTGCCAGCAGCTCGCAGGTCACGGTTTACCAAGAGACCCAGTACTTC. This translates into CASSSQVTVYQETQYF.

As concerns this clonotype: A read error may produce the germline difference seen at one junction end. J is TRBJ2-1 and V is TRBV7-9, with TRBD1 identical over 7 bases. The CDR3 is made up of 14 amino acids. Germline CDR1 is SEHNR and CDR2 is FQNEAQ (reference sequence). The chain's CDR3 is CASILEGAPNEQFF. Written as DNA, the CDR3 is TGTGCCAGCATCTTAGAGGGGGCCCCCAATGAGCAGTTCTTC.

There are a few counts of this clonotype. The CDR3 protein is CASTLTGPTEAFF. DNA for the CDR3: TGTGCCAGCACCTTGACAGGGCCCACTGAAGCTTTCTTT. The genes are TRBV6-1 and TRBJ1-1; 7 bases line up with TRBD1. Germline assignment: CDR1 MNHNS and CDR2 SASEGT. The trim removed 7 bases at V and 4 bases at J, leaving 6 bases unmatched. CDR3 size: 13 residues.

This clonotype was counted a few times. The rearrangement joins TRBV3-1 to TRBJ2-1, with 12 bases that match TRBD1. The CDR3 spans 19 residues. V gave up 4 bases and J gave up 8 bases; unmatched junction bases: 18. Germline CDR1 LGHDT, CDR2 YNNKEL (reference sequence). CDR3 sequence: CASSLPGQGAAGGQDEQFF. CDR3 DNA: TGTGCCAGCAGCCTACCGGGACAGGGGGCGGCGGGGGGCCAGGATGAGCAGTTCTTC.

This clonotype appeared once. This chain links TRBV19 with TRBJ1-1; no reliable D call. The V end was cut by 5 bases, the J end by 3 bases, with 10 bases between. Germline CDR1 reads LNHDA; CDR2 reads SQIVND (reference sequence). CDR3 length equals 13 residues. CDR3 in DNA: TGTGCCAGTAGTTCCAGGTGGGACACTGAAGCTTTCTTT. It is translated as CASSSRWDTEAFF.

V usage is TRBV6-1 and J usage is TRBJ2-2, with a possible D match to TRBD1 (5 bases). The CDR3 loop spans 15 amino acids. The V gene lost 11 bases and the J gene lost 1 base, with 17 bases spanning the gap. Germline V gene sequence: CDR1 MNHNS, CDR2 SASEGT. The CDR3 region is CAGEGAVLNTGELFF. In nucleotides, the CDR3 is TGTGCCGGCGAAGGGGCAGTATTGAACACCGGGGAGCTGTTTTTT.

V gene TRBV19 combines with J gene TRBJ2-7, with a tentative D call TRBD1 (8 bases). Trimming left V 5 bases short and J 4 bases short, with 18 bases between. The CDR3 is made up of 15 amino acids. Looked up from germline, CDR1 is LNHDA and CDR2 is SQIVND (reference sequence). The CDR3 DNA reads TGTGCCAGTAGTGCGGGGGCAGGGGGCGCTTACGAGCAGTACTTC. This sequence encodes CASSAGAGGAYEQYF.

This clonotype came up a few times. The chain combines TRBV5-6 with TRBJ2-1; 7 nucleotides match TRBD2. Losses at the gene ends were 0 bases for V and 0 bases for J; bases not matched to a gene: 15. The CDR3 is 20 amino acids. CDR1 SGHDT and CDR2 YYEEEE come from the germline V gene. CDR3 bases: TGTGCCAGCAGCTTGGAAGGGAGGGCTTGGACTTCTAGCTCCTACAATGAGCAGTTCTTC. Its protein product is CASSLEGRAWTSSSYNEQFF.

This rearrangement joins TRBV11-2 to TRBJ2-3; the D gene is possibly TRBD1 (5 bases). Between the trimmed V and J ends, which lost 1 base and 4 bases, there was a span of 12 bases. The CDR3 consists of 15 residues. Germline V gene data show CDR1 as SGHAT and CDR2 as FQNNGV. CDR3 nucleotide sequence: TGTGCCAGCAGCTTAGCAGGGCGGTGGGCAGATACGCAGTATTTT. It encodes CASSLAGRWADTQYF. The complete variable domain, with remaining parts taken from reference TRBV11-2 and TRBJ2-3, reads EAGVAQSPRYKIIEKRQSVAFWCNPISGHATLYWYQQILGQGPKLLIQFQNNGVVDDSQLPKDRFSAERLKGVDSTLKIQPAKLEDSAVYLCASSLAGRWADTQYFGPGTRLTVL.

The rearrangement links TRBV10-3 to TRBJ1-2; possibly TRBD1 for D (6 bases). The CDR3 has 14 amino acids. V lost 0 bases and J 5 bases, leaving 10 bases between the germline ends. CDR1 and CDR2 from the germline V gene are ENHRY and SYGVKD. This chain's CDR3 is CAISESGQQYGYTF. As DNA, the CDR3 is TGTGCCATCAGTGAGTCCGGACAGCAGTATGGCTACACCTTC.

The chain combines TRBV15 with TRBJ2-1; 11 bases map to TRBD2. Germline lookup yields CDR1 LNHNV and CDR2 YYDKDF (reference sequence). This CDR3 comprises 18 residues. V gave up 1 base and J gave up 7 bases; unmatched junction bases: 12. CDR3: CATSRVEPRLAGYNEQFF. The CDR3 region has the DNA TGTGCCACCAGCAGAGTCGAGCCCCGACTAGCGGGGTATAATGAGCAGTTCTTC. The full variable domain, in which reference TRBV15 and TRBJ2-1 provide the parts outside the CDR3, is DAMVIQNPRYQVTQFGKPVTLSCSQTLNHNVMYWYQQKSSQAPKLLFHYYDKDFNNEADTPDNFQSRRPNTSFCFLDIRSPGLGDTAMYLCATSRVEPRLAGYNEQFFGPGTRLTVL.

V is TRBV2 and J is TRBJ2-1; TRBD1 might be the D (6 bases). The CDR3 runs 17 residues. V shed 9 bases and J shed 2 bases, with 23 bases lying between them. Germline assignment: CDR1 SNHLY and CDR2 FYNNEI. CDR3 sequence reads: CASGQRTDGLAYNEQFF. CDR3 nucleotide sequence: TGTGCCAGTGGGCAAAGGACAGACGGCCTCGCCTACAATGAGCAGTTCTTC.

CDR3 amino acids: CASRAEAGATNTGELFF. The CDR3 coding sequence is TGTGCCAGCAGGGCGGAGGCGGGGGCCACGAACACCGGGGAGCTGTTTTTT. The chain has TRBV7-6 and TRBJ2-2, with D tentatively TRBD2 (7 bases). Looked up from germline, CDR1 is SGHVS and CDR2 is FNYEAQ. This CDR3 is built from 17 residues. Trimming cost V 6 bases and J 0 bases, with 17 bases left between them.

This clonotype was seen repeatedly, ten times or more. The chain links TRBV6-1 to TRBJ1-1; D remains unclear. Trimming removed 2 bases from V and 0 bases from J, with 10 bases in between. Germline values: CDR1 MNHNS, CDR2 SASEGT. This CDR3 is 15 amino acids long. The CDR3 sequence: CASSENPAVNTEAFF. The DNA for the CDR3 is TGTGCCAGCAGTGAAAACCCGGCGGTGAACACTGAAGCTTTCTTT.

At least ten counts were recorded for this clonotype. The CDR3: CASSLDRYQETQYF. In DNA, the CDR3 is TGTGCCAGCAGCTTGGACAGGTACCAAGAGACCCAGTACTTC. The V call is TRBV7-2, the J call TRBJ2-5; 7 bases fit TRBD1. Germline CDR1 SGHTA, CDR2 FQGNSA. This CDR3 has 14 residues. Trimming removed 3 bases from V and 0 bases from J; junction bases left unmatched: 1.

The chain is built from TRBV12-3 or TRBV12-4 and TRBJ2-7; D gene unclear. This CDR3 has 13 residues. The CDR3 DNA sequence: TGTGCCAGCAGGTTAGCCCCCCTCGGGGAGCAGTACGTC. Amino acid sequence: CASRLAPLGEQYV.

This clonotype appeared a few times. The chain couples TRBV6-2 or TRBV6-3 to TRBJ1-2; no clear D gene. Looked up from germline, CDR1 is MNHEY and CDR2 is SVGEGT. The CDR3 contains 13 residues. Trimming pared 10 bases from V and 5 bases from J, leaving 17 bases between. The CDR3, as DNA: TGTGCCATCCTTGGACGGACCCAGTATGGCTACACCTTC. Translated, it gives CAILGRTQYGYTF.

In DNA, the CDR3 is TGTGCCACCAGTGAGTCCCAGGGGGCGGGCACTGAAGCTTTCTTT. Translation gives CATSESQGAGTEAFF. The V call is TRBV24-1, the J call TRBJ1-1, with TRBD1 matching over 8 bases. The germline V gene encodes CDR1 KGHDR and CDR2 SFDVKD. This CDR3 has 15 amino acids. Losses at the gene ends were 4 bases for V and 4 bases for J; bases not matched to a gene: 7.